This section outlines one T cell receptor beta chain sequence together with its context. Its antigen has not been determined. Per-base qualities were not stored, and no clone one base away is much larger. This entry is derived from a study of cytomegalovirus exposure and HLA in healthy donors (dated by TCRdb to about 2017). Context from the whole study: According to a later analysis, one platform produced both the roughly 110 validation repertoires and the 670 or so repertoires of the first cohort. Along with the approximately 600-subject first cohort, a separate validation cohort of more than 90 different subjects was used. High-throughput TCR immunosequencing, statistical association of individual TCRs with disease status, and machine learning were combined to predict cytomegalovirus infection status. The study was designed to test whether signatures of past pathogen exposure could be identified by cataloging public T cell receptors. The paper's findings and limits, for the study overall: The study gave a list of under 200 TCR beta chains associated with cytomegalovirus. Subsequent analysis determined that TCRs grouped into clusters in the first cohort also showed a tendency toward co-occurrence across the approximately 110 validation repertoires, and roughly 95% of cluster scores exceeded 0. Most TCR sequences were observed very rarely across donors, whereas some public TCRs were present in many individuals. In both the original and validation cohorts, the classifier was reported to diagnose cytomegalovirus status with high specificity and sensitivity. In vitro tests confirmed that a few of the cytomegalovirus-associated TCR beta chains recognize cytomegalovirus antigens. All 120 repertoires were used to score co-occurrence in the validation cohort in a later analysis, because that analysis had no HLA typing for the cohort. According to the authors, the approach could potentially be generalized to other disease states and immunological phenotypes.

The library came from the immunoSEQ multiplex PCR assay. Under the source paper's analysis protocol: A statistical classification framework was built for diagnosing cytomegalovirus status from the catalog of TCR beta chain sequences. Entries here come from immuneACCESS through TCRdb and include only in-frame sequences with V and J called. Some clones fail to appear in such tables; in the studies checked, an unresolved V gene covers under half of the shortfall, and the cause of the remainder is unknown. That table supplies the V and J calls and clone size; D and trimming were determined from the DNA. Within this sample are 65,000 to 80,000 clones, with about 95% of them counted one time only. The biggest ten clones account for approximately 2.1% of the sample. The donors were included in the validation cohort of approximately 120 subjects, a group kept apart from the approximately 650-subject first cohort.

V and J are truncated by 9 bases and 6 bases respectively, leaving an intervening sequence of 20 bases. CDR1 is given as MNHEY and CDR2 as SMNVEV, both from the germline V gene (reference sequence). The CDR3 spans 14 residues, from the cysteine through the phenylalanine. The retained sequence is limited to the CDR3, 42 bases, with the frame set at the first base. This sequence originates from a woman aged 18-29 years in good health and CMV-seropositive. The V gene is TRBV27 and the J gene is TRBJ1-2; the D gene cannot be named for sure. The specimen was PBMCs. The DNA reads TGTGCCAGTAGGTTGGCGGGCGACGGGAATGGCTACACCTTC. It encodes CASRLAGDGNGYTF.